The clone carrying this TCR beta chain was found a few times. Its target is not known. This record belongs to a study of CD8 T cells in ankylosing spondylitis. Whole-study results and caveats: Disease-linked clones, CD8+, were relatively rare in peripheral blood.

The CDR3 length is 13 residues. With 2 bases clipped from V and 6 bases from J, the junction kept 2 bases outside the gene matches. Germline V gives CDR1 SGHRS, CDR2 YFSETQ. Preparation of TCR beta libraries was done by quantitative 5'-RACE with molecular barcodes. TCRdb re-analysed the 5' RACE reads in MiXCR, keeping a single row per CDR3 protein. The table records 40,000 or so distinct CDR3 sequences, roughly 11% of them present only once. Sequencing was performed on blood, either unsorted or a sorted T cell fraction (not recorded which). This chain connects TRBV5-1 to TRBJ2-3; the match to TRBD1 covers 8 bases. The TCR originated in a male donor with ankylosing spondylitis or in good health (not recorded which). The CDR3 reads CASSLQGVDTQYF. The CDR3 DNA reads as TGCGCCAGCAGCTTACAGGGGGTGGATACGCAGTATTTT. Together with reference TRBV5-1 and TRBJ2-3, the CDR3 gives the full variable domain: KAGVTQTPRYLIKTRGQQVTLSCSPISGHRSVSWYQQTPGQGLQFLFEYFSETQRNKGNFPGRFSGRQFSNSRSEMNVSTLELGDSALYLCASSLQGVDTQYFGPGTRLTVL.